One and the same sample provided the 17 T cell receptor beta chains below, sequenced in a study of shared clonotypes between healthy human individuals. Sequenced by immunoSEQ multiplex PCR; TCRdb stores in-frame clones only, minus some. The sample has about 1.5 million clones; nearly 99% are singletons. Sequencing used naive CD4+ T cells sorted from blood. Subset of the sample: CD45RA+ positively selected. These receptors originate from a man aged 30 to 39 in good health.

This sequence joins TRBV7-3 and TRBJ2-1; maybe TRBD1 (5 bases). The CDR3 is made up of 15 amino acids. The germline V and J ends were trimmed by 4 bases and 3 bases, with 13 bases remaining between them. Per the germline V gene, CDR1 is SGHTA and CDR2 is FQGTGA. Here the CDR3 reads CASSSWGPDYNEQFF. The CDR3 bases are TGTGCCAGCAGCTCCTGGGGCCCAGACTACAATGAGCAGTTCTTC.

The genes are TRBV7-3 and TRBJ2-5, with D perhaps assigned TRBD1 or TRBD2 (5 bases each). The CDR3 length is 17 residues. V was pared by 2 bases and J by 1 base, with 17 bases between. From germline, CDR1 is SGHTA and CDR2 FQGTGA. CDR3 nucleotides: TGTGCCAGCAGCTTATTAGGGGCCGGGGCTTCCCAAGAGACCCAGTACTTC. As protein: CASSLLGAGASQETQYF. Variable domain in full (rest from reference TRBV7-3 and TRBJ2-5): GAGVSQTPSNKVTEKGKYVELRCDPISGHTALYWYRQSLGQGPEFLIYFQGTGAADDSGLPNDRFFAVRPEGSVSTLKIQRTERGDSAVYLCASSLLGAGASQETQYFGPGTRLLVL.

The V and J genes are TRBV18 and TRBJ1-2; D is unclear. CDR1 is KGHSH and CDR2 is LQKENI in the germline V gene. This CDR3 region has 13 residues. The V and J ends lost 1 base and 3 bases respectively, with 6 bases between them. DNA of the CDR3: TGTGCCAGCTCACCACGGGAGGACTATGGCTACACCTTC. Translation: CASSPREDYGYTF.

The rearrangement links TRBV7-6 to TRBJ2-5, with 7 bases that match TRBD2. The CDR3 totals 15 residues. CDR1 and CDR2 from the germline V gene are SGHVS and FNYEAQ. Trimming removed 1 base from V and 2 bases from J; junction bases left unmatched: 4. The CDR3 nucleotides are TGTGCCAGCAGCTTAGGGGGGAGGGCACAAGAGACCCAGTACTTC. This translates into CASSLGGRAQETQYF.

The rearrangement links TRBV5-4 to TRBJ1-2; D is unclear. Trimming removed 0 bases from V and 5 bases from J, with 8 bases in between. Germline V CDR1 and CDR2: SGHNT, YYREEE (reference sequence). The CDR3 extends over 13 amino acids. The CDR3 here is CASSLAVEYGYTF. CDR3 DNA: TGTGCCAGCAGCTTGGCGGTAGAGTATGGCTACACCTTC.

The chain combines TRBV4-1 with TRBJ2-7; 13 bases map to TRBD2. This CDR3 is built from 16 residues. Looked up from germline, CDR1 is MGHRA and CDR2 is YSYEKL. The V gene end was trimmed by 2 bases and the J gene end by 6 bases; junction bases not matched to a gene: 7. The CDR3 sequence: CASSQSTSGRVGEQYF. The DNA for the CDR3 is TGCGCCAGCAGCCAATCCACTAGCGGGAGGGTAGGCGAGCAGTACTTC.

The chain combines TRBV28 with TRBJ1-4; 9 nucleotides agree with TRBD1. Unmatched junction bases numbered 6, after V lost 3 bases and J lost 4 bases. The CDR3 loop spans 16 amino acids. CDR1 and CDR2 from the germline V gene are MDHEN and SYDVKM. CDR3 amino acids: CASSFHRGLGNEKLFF. CDR3 nucleotide sequence: TGTGCCAGCAGTTTCCACAGGGGGCTTGGTAATGAAAAACTGTTTTTT.

This rearrangement joins TRBV5-5 to TRBJ2-5; D not certain. CDR3 length: 13 amino acids. Germline-derived CDR1 and CDR2 are SGHKS and YYEKEE (reference sequence). Deletions cut 0 bases from V and 4 bases from J, with 7 bases between. The CDR3 nucleotides read TGTGCCAGCAGCTTGGGGGTCGTAGAGACCCAGTACTTC. As protein: CASSLGVVETQYF. Full variable domain (remainder filled in from reference TRBV5-5 and TRBJ2-5): DAGVTQSPTHLIKTRGQQVTLRCSPISGHKSVSWYQQVLGQGPQFIFQYYEKEERGRGNFPDRFSARQFPNYSSELNVNALLLGDSALYLCASSLGVVETQYFGPGTRLLVL.

The V gene is TRBV18, the J gene TRBJ2-5; 10 bases line up with TRBD2. This CDR3 has 14 amino acids. V lost 6 bases to trimming and J lost 5 bases; unmatched junction nucleotides: 6. In germline, CDR1 is KGHSH, CDR2 LQKENI. CDR3 DNA: TGTGCCAGCTCCCCTAGCGGGAGCCCTGAGACCCAGTACTTC. Protein sequence: CASSPSGSPETQYF.

The rearrangement joins TRBV9 to TRBJ1-1; D may be TRBD1 (5 bases). The CDR3 is 16 amino acids. V shed 3 bases and J shed 3 bases, with 18 bases lying between them. The germline CDR1 and CDR2 sequences are SGDLS and YYNGEE. CDR3 nucleotide sequence: TGTGCCAGCAGCGCCCCGCCTCCGGGGGGTTACACTGAAGCTTTCTTT. The encoded protein is CASSAPPPGGYTEAFF. Drawing the rest from reference TRBV9 and TRBJ1-1, the complete variable domain is DSGVTQTPKHLITATGQRVTLRCSPRSGDLSVYWYQQSLDQGLQFLIQYYNGEERAKGNILERFSAQQFPDLHSELNLSSLELGDSALYFCASSAPPPGGYTEAFFGQGTRLTVV.

J is TRBJ1-2 and V is TRBV27; D unresolved. This CDR3 contains 13 residues. Germline values: CDR1 MNHEY, CDR2 SMNVEV (reference sequence). Deletions cut 3 bases from V and 4 bases from J, with 9 bases between. In nucleotides, the CDR3 is TGTGCCAGCAGTTTTTCTGCCGTCTATGGCTACACCTTC. This sequence encodes CASSFSAVYGYTF.

The chain is built from TRBV5-1 and TRBJ2-7, with D unresolved. Germline CDR1 and CDR2: SGHRS and YFSETQ. V gave up 0 bases and J gave up 5 bases, with 12 bases separating them. The CDR3 consists of 14 residues. Written as DNA, the CDR3 is TGCGCCAGCAGCTTGGATCAGGCGAGGCACGAGCAGTACTTC. As protein: CASSLDQARHEQYF. The full variable domain, completed using reference TRBV5-1 and TRBJ2-7, is KAGVTQTPRYLIKTRGQQVTLSCSPISGHRSVSWYQQTPGQGLQFLFEYFSETQRNKGNFPGRFSGRQFSNSRSEMNVSTLELGDSALYLCASSLDQARHEQYFGPGTRLTVT.

Concerning this clone: The sample carries other DNA sequences with the same CDR3. The chain couples TRBV15 to TRBJ2-3; D gene unclear. Germline V gene lookup returns CDR1 LNHNV and CDR2 YYDKDF (reference sequence). V was clipped by 0 bases and J by 5 bases, with 3 bases between them. This CDR3 has 12 residues. The CDR3 DNA reads TGTGCCACCAGCAGAGATCGAGATACGCAGTATTTT. Translating it yields CATSRDRDTQYF.

This chain links TRBV9 with TRBJ1-5; no clear D. From germline, CDR1 is SGDLS and CDR2 YYNGEE. The CDR3 is 13 amino acids. With 4 bases removed from V and 1 base from J, the gap between germline ends came to 6 bases. This CDR3 reads CASSSLSNQPQHF. The CDR3 nucleotides are TGTGCCAGCAGCTCTTTGAGCAATCAGCCCCAGCATTTT.

V is TRBV5-4 and J is TRBJ1-3; no clear D. The CDR3 loop spans 16 amino acids. Germline CDR1 SGHNT, CDR2 YYREEE (reference sequence). The V and J ends lost 3 bases and 0 bases respectively, with 13 bases between them. CDR3 bases: TGTGCCAGCAGCTCGGGGTGGGATCCCTCTGGAAACACCATATATTTT. Amino acids: CASSSGWDPSGNTIYF.

The gene calls are TRBV29-1 and TRBJ1-3, with 9 positions matching TRBD1. Germline V lookup: CDR1 SQVTM, CDR2 ANQGSEA. V shed 6 bases and J 8 bases; nucleotides not matched to a gene: 8. The CDR3 spans 13 residues. The CDR3 sequence: CSVMRDREDTIYF. Here the CDR3 DNA reads TGCAGCGTGATGCGGGACAGGGAAGACACCATATATTTT.

This rearrangement joins TRBV6-5 to TRBJ2-5; TRBD2 aligns across 11 bases. The CDR3 extends over 15 amino acids. Germline CDR1 and CDR2: MNHEY and SVGAGI. Trimming took 6 bases from V and 4 from J; bases not matched to a gene: 7. The CDR3 here is CASSASGLAGETQYF. Here the CDR3 DNA reads TGTGCCAGCAGCGCGAGCGGACTAGCGGGAGAGACCCAGTACTTC.